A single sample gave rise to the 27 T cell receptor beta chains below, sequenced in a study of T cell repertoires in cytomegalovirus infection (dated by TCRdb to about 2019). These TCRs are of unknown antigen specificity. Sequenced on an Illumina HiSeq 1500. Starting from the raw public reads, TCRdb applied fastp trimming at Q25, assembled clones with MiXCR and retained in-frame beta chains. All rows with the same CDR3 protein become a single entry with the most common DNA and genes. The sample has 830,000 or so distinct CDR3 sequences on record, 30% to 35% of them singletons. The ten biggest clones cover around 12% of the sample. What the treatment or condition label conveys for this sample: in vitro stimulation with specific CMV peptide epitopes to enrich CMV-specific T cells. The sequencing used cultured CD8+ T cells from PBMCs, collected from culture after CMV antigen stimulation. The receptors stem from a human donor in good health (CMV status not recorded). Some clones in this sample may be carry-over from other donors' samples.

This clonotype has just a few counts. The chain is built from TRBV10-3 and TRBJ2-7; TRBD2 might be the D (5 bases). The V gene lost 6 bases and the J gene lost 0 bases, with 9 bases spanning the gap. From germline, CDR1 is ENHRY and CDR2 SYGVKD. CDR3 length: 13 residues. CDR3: CAIRDRDSYEQYF. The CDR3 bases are TGTGCCATCAGGGACCGGGACTCCTACGAGCAGTACTTC.

DNA of the CDR3: TGTGACAGCAGCTTAGGTTATTACGAGCAGTACGTC. As protein: CDSSLGYYEQYV. This chain uses TRBV7-2 with TRBJ2-7; D uncertain. The CDR3 loop spans 12 amino acids. CDR1 SGHTA and CDR2 FQGNSA come from the germline V gene.

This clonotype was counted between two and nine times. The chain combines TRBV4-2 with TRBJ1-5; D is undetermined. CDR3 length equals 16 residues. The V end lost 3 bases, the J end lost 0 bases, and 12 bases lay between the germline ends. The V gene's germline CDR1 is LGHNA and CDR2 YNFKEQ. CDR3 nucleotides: TGTGCCAGCAGCCACATCGGTGAGGGTAGCAATCAGCCCCAGCATTTT. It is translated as CASSHIGEGSNQPQHF.

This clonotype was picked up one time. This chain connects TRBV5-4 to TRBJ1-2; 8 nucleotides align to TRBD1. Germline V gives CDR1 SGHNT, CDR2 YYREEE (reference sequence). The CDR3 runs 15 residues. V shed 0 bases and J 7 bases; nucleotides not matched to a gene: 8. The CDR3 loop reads CASSLVGQGFLGYTF. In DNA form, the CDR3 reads TGTGCCAGCAGCTTGGTTGGACAGGGATTTCTTGGCTACACCTTC.

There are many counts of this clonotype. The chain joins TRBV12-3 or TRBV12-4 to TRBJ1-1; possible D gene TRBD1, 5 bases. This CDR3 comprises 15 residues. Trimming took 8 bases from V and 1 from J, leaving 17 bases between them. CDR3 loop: CASVSYRDGNTEAFF. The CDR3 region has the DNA TGTGCCAGCGTATCTTACCGGGACGGGAACACTGAAGCTTTCTTT.

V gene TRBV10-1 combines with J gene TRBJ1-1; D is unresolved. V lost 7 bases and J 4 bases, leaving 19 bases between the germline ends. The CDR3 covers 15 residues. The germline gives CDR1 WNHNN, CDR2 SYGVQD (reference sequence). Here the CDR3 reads CASNRALMYPTEAFF. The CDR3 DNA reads TGCGCCAGCAATAGGGCCCTAATGTATCCCACTGAAGCTTTCTTT.

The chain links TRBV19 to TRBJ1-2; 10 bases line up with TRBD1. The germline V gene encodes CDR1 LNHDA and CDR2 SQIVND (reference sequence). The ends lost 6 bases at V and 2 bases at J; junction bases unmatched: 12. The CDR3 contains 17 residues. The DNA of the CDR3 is TGTGCCAGTAGGATCCAGCGACAGGGGGCTTTCAACTATGGCTACACCTTC. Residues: CASRIQRQGAFNYGYTF.

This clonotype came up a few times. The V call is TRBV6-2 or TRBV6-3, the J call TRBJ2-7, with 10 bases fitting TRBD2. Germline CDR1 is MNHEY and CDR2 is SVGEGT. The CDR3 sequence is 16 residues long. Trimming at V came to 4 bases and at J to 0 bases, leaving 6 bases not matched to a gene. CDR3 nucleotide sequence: TGTGCCAGCAGTTGGGTACTAGCGGGGAGCTCCTACGAGCAGTACGTC. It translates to CASSWVLAGSSYEQYV.

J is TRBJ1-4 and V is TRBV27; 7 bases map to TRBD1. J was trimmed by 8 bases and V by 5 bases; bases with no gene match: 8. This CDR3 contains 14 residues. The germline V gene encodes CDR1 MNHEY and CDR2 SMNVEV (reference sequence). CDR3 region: CASSLGGSGEKLFF. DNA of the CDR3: TGTGCCAGCAGTCTAGGGGGCAGTGGGGAAAAACTGTTTTTT.

The CDR3 reads CASMSVGGRNEQFF. The CDR3 DNA is TGTGCCTCCATGTCGGTGGGGGGACGCAATGAGCAGTTCTTC. The rearrangement joins TRBV5-8 to TRBJ2-1; a weak D match, TRBD2 (6 bases). The germline CDR1 and CDR2 sequences are SGHTS and YDEGEE. The ends were cut back, 10 bases at V and 6 bases at J, with 20 bases in the middle. This CDR3 has 14 amino acids.

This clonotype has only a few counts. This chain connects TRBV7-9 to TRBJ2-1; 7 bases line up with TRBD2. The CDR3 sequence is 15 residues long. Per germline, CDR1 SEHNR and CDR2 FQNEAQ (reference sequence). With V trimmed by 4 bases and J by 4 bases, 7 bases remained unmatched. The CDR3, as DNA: TGTGCCAGCAGCTCCGGGACTAACACGTACAATGAGCAGTTCTTC. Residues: CASSSGTNTYNEQFF.

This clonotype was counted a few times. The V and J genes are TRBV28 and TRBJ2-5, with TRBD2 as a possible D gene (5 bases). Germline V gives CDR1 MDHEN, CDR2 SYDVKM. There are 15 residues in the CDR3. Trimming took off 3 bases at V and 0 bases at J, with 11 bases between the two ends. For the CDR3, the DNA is TGTGCCAGCAGTTTTAAGTTTAGCGACCAAGAGACCCAGTACTTC. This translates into CASSFKFSDQETQYF.

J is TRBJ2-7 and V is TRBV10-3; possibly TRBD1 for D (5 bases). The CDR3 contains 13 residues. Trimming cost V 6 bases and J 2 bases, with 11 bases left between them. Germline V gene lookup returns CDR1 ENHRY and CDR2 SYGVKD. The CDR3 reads CAIRWGSPYEQYF. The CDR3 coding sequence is TGTGCCATCAGGTGGGGCAGTCCCTACGAGCAGTACTTC.

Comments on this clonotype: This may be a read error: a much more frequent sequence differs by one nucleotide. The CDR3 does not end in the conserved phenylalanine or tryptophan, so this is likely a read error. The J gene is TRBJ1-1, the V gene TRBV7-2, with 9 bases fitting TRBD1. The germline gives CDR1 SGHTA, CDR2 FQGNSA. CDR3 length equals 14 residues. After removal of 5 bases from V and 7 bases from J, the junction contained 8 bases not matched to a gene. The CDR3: CASSPRQGGNEAFL. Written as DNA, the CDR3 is TGTGCCAGCAGCCCACGACAGGGGGGTAATGAAGCTTTCTTA.

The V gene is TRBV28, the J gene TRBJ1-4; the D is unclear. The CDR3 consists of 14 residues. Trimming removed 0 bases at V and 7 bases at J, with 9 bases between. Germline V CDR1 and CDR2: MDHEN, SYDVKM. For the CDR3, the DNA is TGTGCCAGCAGTTTATGGCTCGGTGGTGAAAAACTGTTTTTT. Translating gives CASSLWLGGEKLFF. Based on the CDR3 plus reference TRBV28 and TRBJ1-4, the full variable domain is DVKVTQSSRYLVKRTGEKVFLECVQDMDHENMFWYRQDPGLGLRLIYFSYDVKMKEKGDIPEGYSVSREKKERFSLILESASTNQTSMYLCASSLWLGGEKLFFGSGTQLSVL.

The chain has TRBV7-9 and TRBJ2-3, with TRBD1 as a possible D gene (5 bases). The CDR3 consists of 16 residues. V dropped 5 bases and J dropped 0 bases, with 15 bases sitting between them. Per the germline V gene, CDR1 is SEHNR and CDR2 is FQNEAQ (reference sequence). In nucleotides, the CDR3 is TGTGCCAGCAGCGCAAATCAGGGCGCTAGCACAGATACGCAGTATTTT. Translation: CASSANQGASTDTQYF.

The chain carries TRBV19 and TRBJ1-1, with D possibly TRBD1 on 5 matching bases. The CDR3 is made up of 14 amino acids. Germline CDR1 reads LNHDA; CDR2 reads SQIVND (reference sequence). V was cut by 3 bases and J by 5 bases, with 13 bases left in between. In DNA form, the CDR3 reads TGTGCCAGTAGTATTCTTGGGGCTCGGACTGAAGCTTTCTTT. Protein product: CASSILGARTEAFF.

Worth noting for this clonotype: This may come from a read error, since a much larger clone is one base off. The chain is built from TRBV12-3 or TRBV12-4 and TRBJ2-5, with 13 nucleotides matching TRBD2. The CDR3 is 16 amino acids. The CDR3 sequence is CASSRGLAGAKETRYF. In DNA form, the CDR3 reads TGTGCCAGCAGTCGAGGACTAGCGGGGGCCAAAGAGACCCGGTACTTC.

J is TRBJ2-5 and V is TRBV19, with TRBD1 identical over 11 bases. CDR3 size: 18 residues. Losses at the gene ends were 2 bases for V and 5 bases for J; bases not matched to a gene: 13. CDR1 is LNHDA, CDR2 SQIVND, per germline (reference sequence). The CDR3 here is CASSIRARDRGRRETQYF. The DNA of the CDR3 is TGTGCCAGTAGTATAAGGGCCCGGGACAGGGGGAGGCGGGAGACCCAGTACTTC.

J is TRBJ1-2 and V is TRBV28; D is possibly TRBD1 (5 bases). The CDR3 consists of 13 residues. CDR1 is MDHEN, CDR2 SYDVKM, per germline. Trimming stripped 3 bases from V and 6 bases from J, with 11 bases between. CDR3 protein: CASSFGGAHGYTF. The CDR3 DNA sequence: TGTGCCAGCAGTTTTGGAGGGGCCCATGGCTACACCTTC.

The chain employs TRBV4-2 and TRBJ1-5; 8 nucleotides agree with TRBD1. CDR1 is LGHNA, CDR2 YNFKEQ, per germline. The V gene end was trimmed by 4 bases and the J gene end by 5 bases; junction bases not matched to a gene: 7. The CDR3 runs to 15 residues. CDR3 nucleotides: TGTGCCAGCAGCCCGACAGGGGTATTCGATCAGCCCCAGCATTTT. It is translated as CASSPTGVFDQPQHF.

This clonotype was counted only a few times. CDR3 sequence reads: CASSLDGAYEQYF. DNA for the CDR3: TGTGCCAGCAGTTTGGACGGTGCCTACGAGCAGTACTTC. The J gene is TRBJ2-7, the V gene TRBV12-3 or TRBV12-4; the D is unclear. The CDR3 length is 13 residues. Trimming pared 3 bases from V and 2 bases from J, leaving 8 bases between.

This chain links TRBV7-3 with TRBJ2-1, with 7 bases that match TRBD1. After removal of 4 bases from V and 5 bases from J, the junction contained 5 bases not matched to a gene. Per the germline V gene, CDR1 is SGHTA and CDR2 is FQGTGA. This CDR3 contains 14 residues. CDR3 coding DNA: TGTGCCAGCAGCTCTCCTGACAGGGACAATGAGCAGTTCTTC. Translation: CASSSPDRDNEQFF.

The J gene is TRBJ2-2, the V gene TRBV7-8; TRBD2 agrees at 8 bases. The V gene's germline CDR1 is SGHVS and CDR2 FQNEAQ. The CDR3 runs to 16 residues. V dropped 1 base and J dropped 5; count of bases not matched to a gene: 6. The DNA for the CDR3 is TGTGCCAGCAGCTTAGTAGCGGGATCGGCGACCGGGGAGCTGTTTTTT. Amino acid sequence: CASSLVAGSATGELFF.

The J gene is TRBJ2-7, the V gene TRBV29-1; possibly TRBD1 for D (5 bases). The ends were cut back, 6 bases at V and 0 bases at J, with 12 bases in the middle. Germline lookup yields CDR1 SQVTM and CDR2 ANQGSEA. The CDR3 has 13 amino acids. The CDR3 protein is CSVKTTASYEQYF. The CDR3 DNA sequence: TGCAGCGTCAAAACGACAGCCTCCTACGAGCAGTACTTC.

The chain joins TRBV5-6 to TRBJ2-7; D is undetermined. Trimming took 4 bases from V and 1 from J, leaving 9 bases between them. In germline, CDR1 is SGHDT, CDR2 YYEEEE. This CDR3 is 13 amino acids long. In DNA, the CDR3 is TGTGCCAGCAGCCTCGTCACATCCTACGAGCAGTACGTC. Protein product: CASSLVTSYEQYV.

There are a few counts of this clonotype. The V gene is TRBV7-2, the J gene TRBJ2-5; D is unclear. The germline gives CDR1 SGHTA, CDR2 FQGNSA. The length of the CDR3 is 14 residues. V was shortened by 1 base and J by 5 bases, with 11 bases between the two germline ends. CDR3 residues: CASSLELKVETQYF. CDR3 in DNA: TGTGCCAGCAGCTTAGAGCTGAAGGTGGAGACCCAGTACTTC. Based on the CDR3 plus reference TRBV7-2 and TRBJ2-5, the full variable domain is GAGVSQSPSNKVTEKGKDVELRCDPISGHTALYWYRQSLGQGLEFLIYFQGNSAPDKSGLPSDRFSAERTGGSVSTLTIQRTQQEDSAVYLCASSLELKVETQYFGPGTRLLVL.